This passage covers 21 T cell receptor beta chains from one sample sequenced in a study of cytomegalovirus exposure and HLA in healthy donors. PCR primers comprised 60 Vbeta and 13 Jbeta primers. The repertoire was sequenced with immunoSEQ multiplex PCR; TCRdb's copy has only in-frame clones and lacks some. Of 120,000 or so clones detected, 74% appear once; the ten largest clones hold almost 6%. Sequencing used PBMCs. Source of these receptors: a woman between 45 and 65 years old in good health and CMV-seropositive.

The J gene is TRBJ1-2, the V gene TRBV5-8, with a possible D match to TRBD1 (6 bases). This CDR3 is built from 17 residues. Trimming left V 3 bases short and J 0 bases short, with 18 bases between. Germline CDR1 reads SGHTS; CDR2 reads YDEGEE. CDR3 DNA: TGTGCCAGCAGCTGGTGGGGGCCAGAGTTAGCTAACTATGGCTACACCTTC. It encodes CASSWWGPELANYGYTF.

The chain uses TRBV30 and TRBJ1-1; possible D gene TRBD1, 6 bases. The CDR3 runs 14 residues. CDR1 and CDR2 from the germline V gene are GTSNPN and SVGIG (reference sequence). Trimming left V 3 bases short and J 3 bases short, with 14 bases between. CDR3 coding DNA: TGTGCCTGGAGGAGGACAGACAGGTACACTGAAGCTTTCTTT. Translating it yields CAWRRTDRYTEAFF.

The chain links TRBV5-1 to TRBJ2-6, with D perhaps TRBD1 (6 bases). Germline CDR1 reads SGHRS; CDR2 reads YFSETQ. The CDR3 has 21 amino acids. V was shortened by 4 bases and J by 1 base, with 27 bases between the two germline ends. Written as DNA, the CDR3 is TGCGCCAGCAGCGAACAACCCACAGGGTCGCTCAGGAAGTCTGGGGCCAACGTCCTGACTTTC. Its translation: CASSEQPTGSLRKSGANVLTF.

This sequence joins TRBV7-9 and TRBJ1-1; D may be TRBD1 (6 bases). The germline gives CDR1 SEHNR, CDR2 FQNEAQ (reference sequence). The CDR3 is made up of 12 amino acids. V was cut by 5 bases and J by 11 bases, with 15 bases left in between. CDR3 in amino acids: CASSLYTGIAFF. The CDR3 DNA sequence: TGTGCCAGCAGCCTTTATACAGGGATCGCTTTCTTT. Looking up the rest from reference TRBV7-9 and TRBJ1-1 gives the full variable domain: DTGVSQNPRHKITKRGQNVTFRCDPISEHNRLYWYRQTLGQGPEFLTYFQNEAQLEKSRLLSDRFSAERPKGSFSTLEIQRTEQGDSAMYLCASSLYTGIAFFGQGTRLTVV.

V and J are TRBV5-4 and TRBJ2-5; 8 bases fit TRBD1. This CDR3 has 16 amino acids. V shed 1 base and J 2 bases; nucleotides not matched to a gene: 7. CDR1 is SGHNT and CDR2 is YYREEE in the germline V gene (reference sequence). The CDR3 DNA reads TGTGCCAGCAGCTTGAATCGCAGGGGGCGACAAGAGACCCAGTACTTC. As protein: CASSLNRRGRQETQYF.

This clone was seen a few times. This sequence joins TRBV19 and TRBJ1-4; tentative D call: TRBD1 (5 bases). The CDR3 consists of 13 residues. The germline gives CDR1 LNHDA, CDR2 SQIVND (reference sequence). The germline V and J ends were trimmed by 9 bases and 8 bases, with 16 bases remaining between them. The CDR3 DNA reads TGTGCCAGCCGGGGGGTCGGGGACGAAAAACTGTTTTTT. It specifies CASRGVGDEKLFF. Filled out from reference TRBV19 and TRBJ1-4, the complete variable domain reads DGGITQSPKYLFRKEGQNVTLSCEQNLNHDAMYWYRQDPGQGLRLIYYSQIVNDFQKGDIAEGYSVSREKKESFPLTVTSAQKNPTAFYLCASRGVGDEKLFFGSGTQLSVL.

This chain joins TRBV2 and TRBJ1-4; the D gene is possibly TRBD1 (5 bases). The germline V gene encodes CDR1 SNHLY and CDR2 FYNNEI. The CDR3 is 14 residues long. V was trimmed by 2 bases and J by 7 bases, leaving 11 bases between them. Here the CDR3 reads CASSEYMGREKLFF. Written as DNA, the CDR3 is TGTGCCAGCAGTGAATATATGGGGCGTGAAAAACTGTTTTTT.

This clone was seen a few times. J is TRBJ2-7 and V is TRBV11-2; the match to TRBD1 covers 8 bases. The germline gives CDR1 SGHAT, CDR2 FQNNGV. V shed 5 bases and J 0 bases; nucleotides not matched to a gene: 9. This CDR3 is built from 16 residues. The CDR3 spells CASSDRTGHFSYEQYF. The CDR3, as DNA: TGTGCCAGCAGCGACCGGACAGGGCATTTCTCCTACGAGCAGTACTTC.

The rearrangement uses TRBV7-6 and TRBJ2-7, with 9 bases matching TRBD1. The germline gives CDR1 SGHVS, CDR2 FNYEAQ. The V gene end was trimmed by 2 bases and the J gene end by 2 bases; junction bases not matched to a gene: 4. This CDR3 is 15 amino acids long. CDR3: CASSLFGTGPYEQYF. The CDR3 DNA follows: TGTGCCAGCAGCTTATTCGGGACAGGGCCCTACGAGCAGTACTTC.

There are a few counts of this clone. The chain is built from TRBV21-1 and TRBJ1-2. TRBV21-1 is a documented pseudogene. CDR3 size: 12 residues. CDR3 sequence reads: CASSATVVGYTF. The CDR3 bases are TGTGCCAGCAGCGCAACGGTTGTAGGCTACACCTTC.

This clone was seen a few times. The chain uses TRBV19 and TRBJ1-2; TRBD1 aligns across 10 bases. V was clipped by 7 bases and J by 8 bases; unmatched bases: 16. Germline V gene sequence: CDR1 LNHDA, CDR2 SQIVND (reference sequence). The CDR3 consists of 16 residues. The CDR3 protein is CASTLSGQGVHEGYTF. The DNA of the CDR3 is TGTGCCAGTACCCTATCTGGACAGGGGGTCCATGAAGGCTACACCTTC.

V is TRBV15 and J is TRBJ2-5; no clear D. The CDR3 length is 14 residues. Germline CDR1 reads LNHNV; CDR2 reads YYDKDF (reference sequence). The V gene lost 1 base and the J gene lost 5 bases, with 11 bases spanning the gap. The CDR3 protein is CATSRVLSGETQYF. The CDR3 DNA reads TGTGCCACCAGCAGAGTCCTGTCCGGGGAGACCCAGTACTTC.

This chain uses TRBV6-1 with TRBJ2-1, with D tentatively TRBD1 (6 bases). Germline CDR1 reads MNHNS; CDR2 reads SASEGT. The CDR3 extends over 14 amino acids. Trimming took 4 bases from V and 6 from J, leaving 13 bases between them. The CDR3 bases are TGTGCCAGCAGTGGATCCAGGGGTGGCAATGAGCAGTTCTTC. This codes for CASSGSRGGNEQFF.

This sequence joins TRBV7-8 and TRBJ2-7; no clear D gene. V was trimmed by 5 bases and J by 3 bases, leaving 14 bases between them. CDR1 is SGHVS, CDR2 FQNEAQ, per germline. The CDR3 is 14 residues long. In DNA form, the CDR3 reads TGTGCCAGCAGCCTGCGGTTCCCCCTCTACGAGCAGTACTTC. This translates into CASSLRFPLYEQYF.

The rearrangement uses TRBV30 and TRBJ1-1; D not certain. CDR3 length equals 14 residues. Trimming removed 0 bases at V and 8 bases at J, with 16 bases between. Germline assignment: CDR1 GTSNPN and CDR2 SVGIG (reference sequence). The CDR3 sequence: CAWSVLVSRSEAFF. CDR3 DNA sequence: TGTGCCTGGAGTGTTCTAGTTAGCCGAAGCGAAGCTTTCTTT. Together with reference TRBV30 and TRBJ1-1, the CDR3 gives the full variable domain: SQTIHQWPATLVQPVGSPLSLECTVEGTSNPNLYWYRQAAGRGLQLLFYSVGIGQISSEVPQNLSASRPQDRQFILSSKKLLLSDSGFYLCAWSVLVSRSEAFFGQGTRLTVV.

This clone was observed a handful of times. The rearrangement uses TRBV29-1 and TRBJ2-5; 8 bases map to TRBD1. V was clipped by 5 bases and J by 5 bases; unmatched bases: 10. Germline-derived CDR1 and CDR2 are SQVTM and ANQGSEA. The CDR3 sequence is 14 residues long. CDR3 protein: CSVPDRGGGETQYF. The CDR3 DNA follows: TGCAGCGTTCCCGACAGGGGCGGCGGGGAGACCCAGTACTTC.

The chain is built from TRBV6-6 and TRBJ1-2; D perhaps matches TRBD1 (6 bases). V was cut by 2 bases and J by 6 bases, with 13 bases left in between. The V gene's germline CDR1 is MNHNY and CDR2 SVGAGI (reference sequence). CDR3 length equals 14 residues. CDR3 residues: CASSYLGPGDGYTF. Written as DNA, the CDR3 is TGTGCCAGCAGTTACCTGGGACCAGGGGATGGCTACACCTTC.

V gene TRBV21-1 combines with J gene TRBJ2-5; the table's D call, TRBD1, was not checked against the DNA. TRBV21-1 is a listed pseudogene. The CDR3 covers 15 residues. CDR3 sequence (DNA): TGTGCCAGCAGCAAAGTCAGGACAGGGGAAGAGACCCAGTACTTC. This gives the protein CASSKVRTGEETQYF.

V and J are TRBV19 and TRBJ2-3, with D unclear. This CDR3 spans 14 amino acids. V gave up 3 bases and J gave up 0 bases, with 7 bases separating them. Germline values: CDR1 LNHDA, CDR2 SQIVND (reference sequence). CDR3 DNA: TGTGCCAGTAGTATCTTCGGGAGCACAGATACGCAGTATTTT. The encoded protein is CASSIFGSTDTQYF.

V gene TRBV6-1 combines with J gene TRBJ1-6; 8 bases line up with TRBD1. The germline V gene has CDR1 MNHNS and CDR2 SASEGT. The CDR3 totals 15 residues. V lost 2 bases to trimming and J lost 9 bases; unmatched junction nucleotides: 6. This CDR3 reads CASSELPGTGSPLHF. CDR3 nucleotides: TGTGCCAGCAGTGAATTACCCGGGACAGGTTCACCCCTCCACTTT.

This rearrangement joins TRBV2 to TRBJ1-2; perhaps TRBD1 as D (6 bases). The V end was cut by 4 bases, the J end by 5 bases, with 17 bases between. CDR1 is SNHLY and CDR2 is FYNNEI in the germline V gene. This CDR3 has 15 amino acids. This CDR3 reads CASSGDRSPTYGYTF. CDR3 DNA sequence: TGTGCCAGCAGTGGTGACAGGTCCCCTACTTATGGCTACACCTTC.